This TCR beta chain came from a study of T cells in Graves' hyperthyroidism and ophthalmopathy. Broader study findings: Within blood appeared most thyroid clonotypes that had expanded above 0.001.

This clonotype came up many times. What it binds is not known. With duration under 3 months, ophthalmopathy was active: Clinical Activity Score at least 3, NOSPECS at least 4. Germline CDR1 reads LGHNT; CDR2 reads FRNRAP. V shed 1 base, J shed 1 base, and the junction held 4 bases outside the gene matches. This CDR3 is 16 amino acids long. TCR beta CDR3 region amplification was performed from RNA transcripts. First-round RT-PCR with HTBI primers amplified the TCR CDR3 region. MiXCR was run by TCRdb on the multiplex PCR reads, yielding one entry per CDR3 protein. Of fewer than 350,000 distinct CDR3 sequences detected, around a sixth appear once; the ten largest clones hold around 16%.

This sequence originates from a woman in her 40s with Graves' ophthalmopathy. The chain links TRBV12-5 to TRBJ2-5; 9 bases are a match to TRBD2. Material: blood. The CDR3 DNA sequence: TGTGCTAGTGGTTTGGGGCTAGCGGGGACCCAAGAGACCCAGTACTTC. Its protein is CASGLGLAGTQETQYF.